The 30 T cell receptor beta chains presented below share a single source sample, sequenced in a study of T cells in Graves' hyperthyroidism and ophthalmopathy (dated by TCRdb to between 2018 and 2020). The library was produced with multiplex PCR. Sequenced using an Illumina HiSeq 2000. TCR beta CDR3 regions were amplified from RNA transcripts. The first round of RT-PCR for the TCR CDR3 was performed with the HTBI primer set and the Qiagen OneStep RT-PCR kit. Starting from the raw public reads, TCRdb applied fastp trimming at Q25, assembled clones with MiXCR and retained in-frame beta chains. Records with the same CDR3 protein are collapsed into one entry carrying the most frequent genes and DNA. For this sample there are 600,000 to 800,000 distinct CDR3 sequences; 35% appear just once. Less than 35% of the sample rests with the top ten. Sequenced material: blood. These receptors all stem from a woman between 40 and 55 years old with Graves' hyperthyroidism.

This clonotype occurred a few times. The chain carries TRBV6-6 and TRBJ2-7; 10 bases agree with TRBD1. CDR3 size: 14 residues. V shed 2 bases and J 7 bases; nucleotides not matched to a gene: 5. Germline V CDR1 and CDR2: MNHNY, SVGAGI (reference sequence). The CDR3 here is CASSYPGQGSEQYF. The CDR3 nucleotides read TGTGCCAGCAGTTACCCGGGACAGGGGTCGGAGCAGTACTTC.

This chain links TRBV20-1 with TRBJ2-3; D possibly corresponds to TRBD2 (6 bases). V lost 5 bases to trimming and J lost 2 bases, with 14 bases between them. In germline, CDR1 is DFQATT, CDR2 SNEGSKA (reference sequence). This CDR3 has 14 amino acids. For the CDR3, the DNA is TGCAGTGCTGTTGCGGGACTTTCCACAGATACGCAGTATTTT. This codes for CSAVAGLSTDTQYF.

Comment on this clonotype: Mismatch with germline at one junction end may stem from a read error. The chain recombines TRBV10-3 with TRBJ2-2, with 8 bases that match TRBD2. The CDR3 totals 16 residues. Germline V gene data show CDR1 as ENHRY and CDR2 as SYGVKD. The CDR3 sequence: CASSKAGDVNTGELFF. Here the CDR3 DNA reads TGTGCCAGCAGTAAAGCGGGGGACGTGAACACCGGGGAGCTGTTTTTT.

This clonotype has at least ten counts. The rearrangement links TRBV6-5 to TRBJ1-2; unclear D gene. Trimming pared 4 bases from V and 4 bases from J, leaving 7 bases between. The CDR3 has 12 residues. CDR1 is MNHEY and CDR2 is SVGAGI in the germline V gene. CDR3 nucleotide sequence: TGTGCCAGCAGTTCAATTTTCTATGGCTACACCTTC. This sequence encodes CASSSIFYGYTF.

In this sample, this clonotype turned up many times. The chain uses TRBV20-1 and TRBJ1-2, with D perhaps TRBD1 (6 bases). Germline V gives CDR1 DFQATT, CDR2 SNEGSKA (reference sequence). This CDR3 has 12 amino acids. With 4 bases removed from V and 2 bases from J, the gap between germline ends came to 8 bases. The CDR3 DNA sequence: TGCAGTGCTATCGACAGGAACTATGGCTACACCTTC. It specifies CSAIDRNYGYTF.

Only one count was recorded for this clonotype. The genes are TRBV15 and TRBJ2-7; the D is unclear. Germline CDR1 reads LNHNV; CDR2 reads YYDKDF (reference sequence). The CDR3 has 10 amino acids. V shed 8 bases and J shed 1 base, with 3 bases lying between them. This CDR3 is CATGSYEQYF. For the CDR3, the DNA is TGTGCCACCGGGTCCTACGAGCAGTACTTC.

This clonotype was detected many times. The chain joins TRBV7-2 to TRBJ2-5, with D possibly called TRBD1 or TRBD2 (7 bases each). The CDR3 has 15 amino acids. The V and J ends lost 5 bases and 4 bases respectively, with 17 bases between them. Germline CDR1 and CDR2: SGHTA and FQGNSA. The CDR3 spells CASSQGGRGRETQYF. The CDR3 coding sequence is TGTGCCAGCAGCCAGGGGGGGAGGGGTCGAGAGACCCAGTACTTC.

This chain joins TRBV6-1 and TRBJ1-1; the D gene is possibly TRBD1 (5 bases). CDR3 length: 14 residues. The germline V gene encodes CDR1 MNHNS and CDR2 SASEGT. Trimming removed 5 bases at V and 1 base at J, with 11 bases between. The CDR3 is CASSPFDRNTEAFF. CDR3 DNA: TGTGCCAGCAGTCCATTTGACAGGAACACTGAAGCTTTCTTT.

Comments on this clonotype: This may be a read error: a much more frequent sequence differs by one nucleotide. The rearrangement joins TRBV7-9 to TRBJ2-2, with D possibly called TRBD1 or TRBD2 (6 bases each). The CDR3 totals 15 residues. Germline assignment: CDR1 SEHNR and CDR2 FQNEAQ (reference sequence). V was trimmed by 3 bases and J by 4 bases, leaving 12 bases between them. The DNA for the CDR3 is TGTGCCAGCAGCTTCGGCAGGGGAGGCACCGGGGAGCTGTTTTTT. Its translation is CASSFGRGGTGELFF. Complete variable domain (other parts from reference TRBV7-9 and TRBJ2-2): DTGVSQNPRHKITKRGQNVTFRCDPISEHNRLYWYRQTLGQGPEFLTYFQNEAQLEKSRLLSDRFSAERPKGSFSTLEIQRTEQGDSAMYLCASSFGRGGTGELFFGEGSRLTVL.

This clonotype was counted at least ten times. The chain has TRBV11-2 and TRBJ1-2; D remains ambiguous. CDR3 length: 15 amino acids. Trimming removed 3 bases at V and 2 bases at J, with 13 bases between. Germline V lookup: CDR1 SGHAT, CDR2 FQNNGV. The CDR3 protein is CASSFFGKSNYGYTF. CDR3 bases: TGTGCCAGCAGCTTCTTCGGGAAATCAAACTATGGCTACACCTTC.

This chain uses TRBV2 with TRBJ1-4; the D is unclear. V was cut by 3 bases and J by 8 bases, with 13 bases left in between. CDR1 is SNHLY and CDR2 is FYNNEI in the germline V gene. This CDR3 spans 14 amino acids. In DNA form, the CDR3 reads TGTGCCAGCAGTGACTTCGTCGGAGGGGAAAAACTGTTTTTT. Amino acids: CASSDFVGGEKLFF. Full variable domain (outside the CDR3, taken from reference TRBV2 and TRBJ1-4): EPEVTQTPSHQVTQMGQEVILRCVPISNHLYFYWYRQILGQKVEFLVSFYNNEISEKSEIFDDQFSVERPDGSNFTLKIRSTKLEDSAMYFCASSDFVGGEKLFFGSGTQLSVL.

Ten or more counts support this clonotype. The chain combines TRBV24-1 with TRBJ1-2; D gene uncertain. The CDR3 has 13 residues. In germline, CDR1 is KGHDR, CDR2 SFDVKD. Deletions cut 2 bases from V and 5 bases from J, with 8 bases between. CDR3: CATSDSRIYGYTF. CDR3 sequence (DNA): TGTGCCACCAGTGATTCCAGGATATATGGCTACACCTTC.

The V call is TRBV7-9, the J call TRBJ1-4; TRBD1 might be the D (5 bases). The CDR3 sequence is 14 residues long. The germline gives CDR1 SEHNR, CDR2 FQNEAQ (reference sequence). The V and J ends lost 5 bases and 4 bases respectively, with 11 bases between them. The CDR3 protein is CASSTRGLNEKLFF. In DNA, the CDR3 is TGTGCCAGCAGCACAAGGGGCCTTAATGAAAAACTGTTTTTT.

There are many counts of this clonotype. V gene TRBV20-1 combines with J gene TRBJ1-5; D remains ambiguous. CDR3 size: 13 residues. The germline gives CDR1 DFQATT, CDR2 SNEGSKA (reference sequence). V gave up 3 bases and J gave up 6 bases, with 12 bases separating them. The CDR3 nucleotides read TGCAGTGCTAGTTGGTCAGCGACTCAGCCCCAGCATTTT. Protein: CSASWSATQPQHF.

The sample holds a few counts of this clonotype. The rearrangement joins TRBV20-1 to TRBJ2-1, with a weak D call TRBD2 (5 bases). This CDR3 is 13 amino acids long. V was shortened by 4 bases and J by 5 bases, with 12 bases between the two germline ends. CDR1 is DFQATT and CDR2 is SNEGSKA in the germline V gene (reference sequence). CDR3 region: CSAIVGADNEQFF. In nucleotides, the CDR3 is TGCAGTGCTATCGTAGGAGCGGACAATGAGCAGTTCTTC.

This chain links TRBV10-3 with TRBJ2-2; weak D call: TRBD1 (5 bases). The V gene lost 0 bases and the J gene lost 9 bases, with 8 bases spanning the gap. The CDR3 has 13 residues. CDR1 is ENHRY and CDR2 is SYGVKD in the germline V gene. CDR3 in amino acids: CAISESPGRELFF. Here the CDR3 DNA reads TGTGCCATCAGTGAGTCGCCAGGGCGGGAGCTGTTTTTT.

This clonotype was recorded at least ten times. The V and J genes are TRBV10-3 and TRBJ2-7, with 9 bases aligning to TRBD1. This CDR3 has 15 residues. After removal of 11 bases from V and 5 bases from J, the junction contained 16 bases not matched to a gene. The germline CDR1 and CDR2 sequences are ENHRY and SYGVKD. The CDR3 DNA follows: TGTGCCCCAGACCCTAGCCGGGACAGGGACCACGAGCAGTACTTC. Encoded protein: CAPDPSRDRDHEQYF.

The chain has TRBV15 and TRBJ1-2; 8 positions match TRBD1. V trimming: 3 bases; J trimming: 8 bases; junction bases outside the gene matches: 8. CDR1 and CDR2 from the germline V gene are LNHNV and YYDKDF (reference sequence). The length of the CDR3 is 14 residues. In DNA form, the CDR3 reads TGTGCCACCAGCAGCTTGGGACAGGCGTGGGGCTACACCTTC. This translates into CATSSLGQAWGYTF.

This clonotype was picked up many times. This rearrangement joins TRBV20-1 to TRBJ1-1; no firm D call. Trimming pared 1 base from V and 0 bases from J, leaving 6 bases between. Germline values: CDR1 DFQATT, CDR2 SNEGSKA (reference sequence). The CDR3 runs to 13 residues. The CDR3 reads CSARGDLNTEAFF. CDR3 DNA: TGCAGTGCTAGAGGAGATTTGAACACTGAAGCTTTCTTT.

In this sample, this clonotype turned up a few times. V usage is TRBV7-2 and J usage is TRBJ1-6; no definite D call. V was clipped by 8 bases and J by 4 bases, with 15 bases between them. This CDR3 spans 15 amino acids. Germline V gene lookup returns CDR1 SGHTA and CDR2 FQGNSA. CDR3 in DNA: TGTGCCAGCTCACCACGCTCCCCTTATAATTCACCCCTCCACTTT. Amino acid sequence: CASSPRSPYNSPLHF.

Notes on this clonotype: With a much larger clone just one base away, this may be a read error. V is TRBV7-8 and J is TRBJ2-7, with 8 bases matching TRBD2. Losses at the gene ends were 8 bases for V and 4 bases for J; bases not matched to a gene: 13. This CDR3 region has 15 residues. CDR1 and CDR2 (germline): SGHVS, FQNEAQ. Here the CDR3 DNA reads TGTGCCAGCCGCTCAGCGGGGGCCACACGTTACGAGCAGTACTTC. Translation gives CASRSAGATRYEQYF.

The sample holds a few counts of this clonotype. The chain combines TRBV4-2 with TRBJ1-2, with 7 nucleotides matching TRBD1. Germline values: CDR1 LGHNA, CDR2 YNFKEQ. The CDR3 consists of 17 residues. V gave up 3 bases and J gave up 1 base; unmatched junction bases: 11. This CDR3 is CASSQETGTAVNYGYTF. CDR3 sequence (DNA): TGTGCCAGCAGCCAGGAGACCGGGACAGCTGTTAACTATGGCTACACCTTC.

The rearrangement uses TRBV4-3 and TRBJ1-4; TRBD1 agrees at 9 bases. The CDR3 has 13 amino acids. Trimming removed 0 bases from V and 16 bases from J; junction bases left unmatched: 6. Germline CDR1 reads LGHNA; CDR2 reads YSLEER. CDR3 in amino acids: CASSQDVGQGPFF. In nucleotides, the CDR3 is TGCGCCAGCAGCCAAGATGTTGGACAGGGGCCGTTTTTT.

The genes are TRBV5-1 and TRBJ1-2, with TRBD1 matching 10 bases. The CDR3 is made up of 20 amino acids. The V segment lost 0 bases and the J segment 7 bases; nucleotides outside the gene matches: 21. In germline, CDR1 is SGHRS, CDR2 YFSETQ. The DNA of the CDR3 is TGCGCCAGCAGCTTGGGTTGGACAGGGGGAATCGGCGGGTCGATCTCTGGCTACACCTTC. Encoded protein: CASSLGWTGGIGGSISGYTF.

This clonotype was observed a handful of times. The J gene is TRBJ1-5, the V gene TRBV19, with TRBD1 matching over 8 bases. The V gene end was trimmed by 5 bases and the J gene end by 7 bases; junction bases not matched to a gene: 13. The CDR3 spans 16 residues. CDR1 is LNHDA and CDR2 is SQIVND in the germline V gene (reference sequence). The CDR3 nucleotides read TGTGCCAGTAGTCACATCCTCAGGGGGCTGGCACAGCCCCAGCATTTT. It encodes CASSHILRGLAQPQHF.

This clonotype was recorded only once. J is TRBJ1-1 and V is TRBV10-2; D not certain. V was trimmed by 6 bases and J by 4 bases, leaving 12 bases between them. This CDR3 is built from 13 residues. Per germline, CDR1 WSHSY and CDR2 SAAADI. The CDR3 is CASRDRTLTEAFF. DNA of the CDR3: TGCGCCAGCAGAGATCGGACCCTCACTGAAGCTTTCTTT.

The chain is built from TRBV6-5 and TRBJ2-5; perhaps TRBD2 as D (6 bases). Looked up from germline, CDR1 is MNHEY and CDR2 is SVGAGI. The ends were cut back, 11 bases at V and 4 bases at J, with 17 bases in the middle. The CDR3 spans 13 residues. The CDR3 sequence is CAATGRLLETQYF. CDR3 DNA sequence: TGTGCCGCCACCGGGAGACTGTTAGAGACCCAGTACTTC.

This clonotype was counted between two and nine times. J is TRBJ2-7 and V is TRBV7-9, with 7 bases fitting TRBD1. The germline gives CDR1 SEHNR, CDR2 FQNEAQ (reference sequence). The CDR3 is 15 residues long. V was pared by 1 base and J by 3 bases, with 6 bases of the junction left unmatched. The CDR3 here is CASSLGGTVNYEQYF. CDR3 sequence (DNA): TGTGCCAGCAGCTTAGGGGGGACAGTTAACTACGAGCAGTACTTC.

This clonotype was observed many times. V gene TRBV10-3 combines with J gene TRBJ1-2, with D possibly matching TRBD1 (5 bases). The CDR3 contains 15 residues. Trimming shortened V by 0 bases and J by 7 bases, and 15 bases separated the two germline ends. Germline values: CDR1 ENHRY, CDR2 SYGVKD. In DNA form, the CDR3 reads TGTGCCATCAGTGAGTCAAAGGGGCGCCCGATTGGCTACACCTTC. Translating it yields CAISESKGRPIGYTF.

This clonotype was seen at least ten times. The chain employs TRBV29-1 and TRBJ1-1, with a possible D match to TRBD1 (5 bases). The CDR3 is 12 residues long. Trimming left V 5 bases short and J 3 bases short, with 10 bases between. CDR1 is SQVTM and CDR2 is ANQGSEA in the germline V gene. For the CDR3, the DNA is TGCAGCGTTATGGGGGGGGACACTGAAGCTTTCTTT. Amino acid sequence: CSVMGGDTEAFF.